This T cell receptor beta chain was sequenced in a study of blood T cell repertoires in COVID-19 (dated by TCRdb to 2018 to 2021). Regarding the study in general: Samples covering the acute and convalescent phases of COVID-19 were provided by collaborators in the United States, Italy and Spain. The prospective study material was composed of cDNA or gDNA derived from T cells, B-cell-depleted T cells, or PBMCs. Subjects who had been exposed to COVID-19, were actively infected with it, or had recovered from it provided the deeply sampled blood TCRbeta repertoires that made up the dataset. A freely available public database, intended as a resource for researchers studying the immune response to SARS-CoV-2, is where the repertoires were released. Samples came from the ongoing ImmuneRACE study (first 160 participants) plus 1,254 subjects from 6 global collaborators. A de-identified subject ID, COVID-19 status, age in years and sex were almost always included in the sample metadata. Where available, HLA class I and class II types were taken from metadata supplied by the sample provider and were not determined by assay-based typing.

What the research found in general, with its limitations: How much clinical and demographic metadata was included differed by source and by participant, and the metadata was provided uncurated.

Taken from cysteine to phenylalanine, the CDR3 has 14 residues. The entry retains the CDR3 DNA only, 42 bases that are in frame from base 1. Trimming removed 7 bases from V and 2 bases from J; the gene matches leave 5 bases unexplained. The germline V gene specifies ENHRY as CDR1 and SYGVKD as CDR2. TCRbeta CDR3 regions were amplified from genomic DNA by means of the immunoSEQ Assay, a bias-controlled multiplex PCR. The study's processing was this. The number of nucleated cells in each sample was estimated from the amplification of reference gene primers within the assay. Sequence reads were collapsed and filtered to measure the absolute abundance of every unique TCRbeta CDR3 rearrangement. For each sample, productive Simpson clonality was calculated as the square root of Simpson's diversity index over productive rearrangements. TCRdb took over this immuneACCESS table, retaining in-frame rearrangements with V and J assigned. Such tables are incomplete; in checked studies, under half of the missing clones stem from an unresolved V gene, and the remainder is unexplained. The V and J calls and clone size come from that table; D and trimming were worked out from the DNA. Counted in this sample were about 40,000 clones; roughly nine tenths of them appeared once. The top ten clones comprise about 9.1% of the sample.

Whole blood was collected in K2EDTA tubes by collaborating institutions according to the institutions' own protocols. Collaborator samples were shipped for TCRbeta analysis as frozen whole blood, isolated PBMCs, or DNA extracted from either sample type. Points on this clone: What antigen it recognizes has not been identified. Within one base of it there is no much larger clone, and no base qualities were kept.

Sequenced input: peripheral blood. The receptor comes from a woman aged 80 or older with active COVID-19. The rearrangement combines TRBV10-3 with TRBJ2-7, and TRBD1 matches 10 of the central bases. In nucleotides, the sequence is TGTGCCATCAACGGAGACAGGGGGCCCTACGAGCAGTACTTC. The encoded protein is CAINGDRGPYEQYF.